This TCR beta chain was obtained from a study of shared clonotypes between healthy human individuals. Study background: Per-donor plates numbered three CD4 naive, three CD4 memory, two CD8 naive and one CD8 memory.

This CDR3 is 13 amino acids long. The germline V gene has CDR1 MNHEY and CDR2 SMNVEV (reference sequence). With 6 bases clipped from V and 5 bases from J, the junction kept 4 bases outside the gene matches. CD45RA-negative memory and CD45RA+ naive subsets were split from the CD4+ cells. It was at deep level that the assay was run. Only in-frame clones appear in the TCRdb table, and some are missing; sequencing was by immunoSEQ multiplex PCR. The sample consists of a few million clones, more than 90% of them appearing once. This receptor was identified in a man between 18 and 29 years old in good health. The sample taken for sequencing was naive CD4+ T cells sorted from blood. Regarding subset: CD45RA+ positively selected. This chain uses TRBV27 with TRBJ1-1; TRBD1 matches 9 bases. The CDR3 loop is CASRGQGLTEAFF. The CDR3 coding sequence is TGTGCCAGCAGAGGACAGGGGTTAACTGAAGCTTTCTTT.